The sequence of this T cell receptor (beta chain) was determined in a study of blood T cell repertoires in COVID-19. About the research overall: PBMCs, B-cell-depleted T cells, or T cells were the source of the cDNA or gDNA that made up the material.

The CDR3 is made up of 15 amino acids. Germline lookup yields CDR1 LGHDT and CDR2 YNNKEL (reference sequence). The V gene lost 4 bases and the J gene lost 0 bases, with 12 bases spanning the gap. In the source study's methods: Researchers report that nucleated cell counts were estimated from reference gene primer amplification. Profiled with immunoSEQ multiplex PCR; TCRdb holds only in-frame clones, not every one. V, J and clone size are taken as reported in that table, and D and trimming were inferred from the DNA itself. The sample carries approximately 260,000 clones, approximately 91% recorded once.

The J gene is TRBJ1-1, the V gene TRBV3-1 (or the pseudogene TRBV3-2), with TRBD1 as a possible D gene (5 bases). This clonotype was obtained from a man over 45 with acute or convalescent COVID-19. The sample was peripheral blood. CDR3 nucleotide sequence: TGTGCCAGCAGCCCTCCCGGACATATGAACACTGAAGCTTTCTTT. Translation: CASSPPGHMNTEAFF.